One sample yielded the 13 T cell receptor beta chains listed below, sequenced in a study of breast tumors, draining lymph nodes, adjacent tissues. TCRdb reprocessed the multiplex PCR reads via MiXCR and lists one record per CDR3 protein. The sample contains 50,000 to 85,000 distinct CDR3 sequences, roughly two fifths of which appear only once. Sequencing was carried out using breast tumor tissue. The receptors stem from a female donor with breast cancer. Some clones in this sample may be carry-over from other donors' samples.

Concerning this clonotype: One end of the junction varies from germline; a read error may be responsible. The rearrangement joins TRBV20-1 to TRBJ1-5; 8 bases map to TRBD1. Germline values: CDR1 DFQATT, CDR2 SNEGSKA (reference sequence). This CDR3 is 15 amino acids long. The CDR3 loop reads CSARRAGQVNEPQHF. CDR3 bases: TGCAGTGCTAGACGAGCGGGACAGGTCAATGAGCCCCAGCATTTT.

This clonotype was observed at least ten times. At one end the junction does not follow the germline gene, possibly because of a read error. V gene TRBV18 combines with J gene TRBJ1-1; D is unresolved. In germline, CDR1 is KGHSH, CDR2 LQKENI. This CDR3 is 13 amino acids long. The CDR3 region has the DNA TGTGCCAGCTCACCGGGAGGGCATACTGGAGCTTTCTTT. Translated: CASSPGGHTGAFF.

The V and J genes are TRBV5-1 and TRBJ2-5, with 13 bases matching TRBD2. CDR1 is SGHRS and CDR2 is YFSETQ in the germline V gene. CDR3 size: 17 residues. V shed 4 bases, J shed 4 bases, and the junction held 10 bases outside the gene matches. The CDR3 is CASSRTSGLAGLETQYF. CDR3 coding DNA: TGCGCCAGCAGCAGAACCTCGGGACTAGCGGGGTTAGAGACCCAGTACTTC.

Details on this clonotype: Just one base apart from a much larger clone, this may be a read error. The J gene is TRBJ2-2, the V gene TRBV12-3 or TRBV12-4, with TRBD2 matching over 7 bases. The J segment lost 10 bases and the V segment lost 4 bases, leaving 12 bases of the junction unmatched. The CDR3 loop spans 15 amino acids. The CDR3 loop reads CASSYASGWAEELFF. The CDR3 DNA reads as TGTGCCAGCAGTTACGCTAGCGGCTGGGCCGAGGAGCTGTTTTTT.

This rearrangement joins TRBV27 to TRBJ2-2; 14 bases line up with TRBD2. The V and J ends lost 6 bases and 1 base, in that order; junction bases with no gene match: 1. CDR3 length: 16 amino acids. Germline V gene lookup returns CDR1 MNHEY and CDR2 SMNVEV (reference sequence). DNA for the CDR3: TGTGCCAGCAGCGGACTAGCGGGAGGGAACACCGGGGAGCTGTTTTTT. Translating gives CASSGLAGGNTGELFF.

The sample holds a few counts of this clonotype. The rearrangement uses TRBV12-3 or TRBV12-4 and TRBJ1-1; D is possibly TRBD1 (5 bases). This CDR3 spans 16 amino acids. V shed 5 bases and J shed 0 bases, with 16 bases lying between them. The DNA of the CDR3 is TGTGCCAGCAGTCTCCTGGGGGGAGGGGTGAACACTGAAGCTTTCTTT. It encodes CASSLLGGGVNTEAFF.

Concerning this clonotype: This may stem from a read error, because a much larger clone lies one nucleotide away. V and J are TRBV11-3 and TRBJ2-7; 10 positions match TRBD2. Trimming took 5 bases from V and 4 from J; bases not matched to a gene: 5. The CDR3 covers 14 residues. Germline V gene sequence: CDR1 SGHNT, CDR2 YENEEA. For the CDR3, the DNA is TGTGCCAGCAGCCCCGGGACTAGCGCATACGAGCAGTACTTC. The encoded protein is CASSPGTSAYEQYF.

This clonotype was counted at least ten times. The chain has TRBV7-3 and TRBJ2-1, with D possibly matching TRBD2 (6 bases). Germline loops: CDR1 SGHTA, CDR2 FQGTGA. This CDR3 comprises 14 residues. V was trimmed by 5 bases and J by 6 bases, leaving 14 bases between them. In DNA, the CDR3 is TGTGCCAGCAGCGTACCCACTAGCACCAATGAGCAGTTCTTC. Its translation is CASSVPTSTNEQFF.

The chain recombines TRBV6-2 or TRBV6-3 with TRBJ2-3; 7 nucleotides line up with TRBD2. V lost 9 bases and J lost 0; bases outside the gene matches: 3. CDR3 length: 13 amino acids. CDR1 and CDR2 (germline): MNHEY, SVGEGT. The CDR3 reads CARKLASTDTQYF. CDR3 sequence (DNA): TGTGCCAGAAAACTAGCGAGCACAGATACGCAGTATTTT.

In regard to this clonotype: Mismatch with germline at one junction end may stem from a read error. V and J are TRBV6-1 and TRBJ1-2; 9 bases fit TRBD1. This CDR3 has 16 amino acids. Per germline, CDR1 MNHNS and CDR2 SASEGT. In DNA form, the CDR3 reads TGTGCCGGCAGTCCGAATCCCGGGACAGGGTCCTATGGCTACACCTTC. It is translated as CAGSPNPGTGSYGYTF.

This clonotype showed up many times. The rearrangement joins TRBV7-2 to TRBJ2-6; D remains unclear. V shed 4 bases and J shed 0 bases, with 10 bases lying between them. CDR3 length equals 16 residues. Germline V gives CDR1 SGHTA, CDR2 FQGNSA. CDR3 bases: TGTGCCAGCAGCTCAAGTACCCTCTCTGGGGCCAACGTCCTGACTTTC. Translated, it gives CASSSSTLSGANVLTF.

Ten or more counts support this clonotype. The chain recombines TRBV6-6 with TRBJ1-2; D gene ambiguous. Trimming cost V 4 bases and J 4 bases, with 16 bases left between them. CDR1 and CDR2 (germline): MNHNY, SVGAGI (reference sequence). The CDR3 spans 15 residues. The CDR3 bases are TGTGCCAGCAGTTTTAGCCCCCTAGAGAGCTATGGCTACACCTTC. This sequence encodes CASSFSPLESYGYTF.

The chain combines TRBV2 with TRBJ1-4; D ambiguous. CDR1 and CDR2 from the germline V gene are SNHLY and FYNNEI. V dropped 4 bases and J dropped 7 bases, with 7 bases sitting between them. This CDR3 has 12 residues. CDR3 DNA: TGTGCCAGCAGTGGGCGGGCTGAAAAACTGTTTTTT. Translated: CASSGRAEKLFF.